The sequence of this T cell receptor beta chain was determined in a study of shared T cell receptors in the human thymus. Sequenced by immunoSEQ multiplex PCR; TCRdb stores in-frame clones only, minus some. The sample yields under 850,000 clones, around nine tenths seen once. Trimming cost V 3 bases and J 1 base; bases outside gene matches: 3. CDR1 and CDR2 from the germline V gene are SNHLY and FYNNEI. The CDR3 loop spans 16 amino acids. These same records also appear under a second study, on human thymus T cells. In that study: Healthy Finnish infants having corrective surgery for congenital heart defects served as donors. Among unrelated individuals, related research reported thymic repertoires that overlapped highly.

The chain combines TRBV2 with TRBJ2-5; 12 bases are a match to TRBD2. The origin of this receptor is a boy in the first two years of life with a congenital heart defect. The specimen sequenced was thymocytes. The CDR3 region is CASSEGTSGSQETQYF. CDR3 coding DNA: TGTGCCAGCAGTGAGGGGACTAGCGGGTCCCAAGAGACCCAGTACTTC.